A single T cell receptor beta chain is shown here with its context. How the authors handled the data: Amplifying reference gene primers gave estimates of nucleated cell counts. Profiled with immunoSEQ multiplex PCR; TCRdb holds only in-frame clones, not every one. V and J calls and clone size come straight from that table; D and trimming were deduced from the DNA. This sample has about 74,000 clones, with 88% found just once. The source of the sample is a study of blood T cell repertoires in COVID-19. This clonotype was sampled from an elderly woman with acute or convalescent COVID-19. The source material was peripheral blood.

CDR3 sequence (DNA): TGTGCCAGCAGCTTGGGACAGGGGGCTGGAGATACGCAGTATTTT. Encoded protein: CASSLGQGAGDTQYF. J is TRBJ2-3 and V is TRBV5-4; 10 positions agree with TRBD1. Germline trimming cut 0 bases from V and 5 bases from J; bases unmatched to any gene: 3. Germline lookup yields CDR1 SGHNT and CDR2 YYREEE (reference sequence). The CDR3 has 15 amino acids.